This TCR beta chain was recorded in a study of cytomegalovirus exposure and HLA in healthy donors. Study-level findings and limits: Indistinguishability led to the exclusion of some V segments, TRBV6-2 and TRBV6-3 included. A reported reduction in N-insertions relative to the roughly 610-donor mean was seen in an Asian-associated ancestry cluster in a later analysis. In a later analysis, several top co-occurrence clusters appeared linked to parvovirus B19, influenza, CMV and Epstein-Barr virus. The study reported that TCR beta sequences accurately predicted HLA-A and HLA-B alleles in most subjects.

As to this clone: The antigen is undetermined.

The PCR made use of 60 Vbeta and 13 Jbeta primers. Clones were sequenced by immunoSEQ multiplex PCR, and TCRdb holds only the in-frame ones, with some missing. Of 110,000 or so clones listed, 67% are singletons. Germline CDR1 is SGHDT and CDR2 is YYEEEE. V lost 0 bases to trimming and J lost 3 bases, with 9 bases between them. The CDR3 spans 14 residues. The chain uses TRBV5-6 and TRBJ2-5; D perhaps matches TRBD2 (6 bases). The material sequenced was PBMCs. The TCR comes from a man between 18 and 35 years old in good health and CMV-seropositive. The CDR3 nucleotides are TGTGCCAGCAGCTTGGTAGCGGACAAAGAGACCCAGTACTTC. Its protein product is CASSLVADKETQYF. Together with reference TRBV5-6 and TRBJ2-5, the CDR3 gives the full variable domain: DAGVTQSPTHLIKTRGQQVTLRCSPKSGHDTVSWYQQALGQGPQFIFQYYEEEERQRGNFPDRFSGHQFPNYSSELNVNALLLGDSALYLCASSLVADKETQYFGPGTRLLVL.